Each of the 12 T cell receptor beta chains below was sequenced from the same sample in a study of shared clonotypes between healthy human individuals. Here immunoSEQ multiplex PCR was the method, and the copy in TCRdb shows in-frame clones only, minus some. The sample holds more than 2,000,000 clones, 85% to 95% seen once. The source material was naive CD4+ T cells from PBMCs. As to subset: CD45RA+ positively selected. The receptors originated from a man aged 18 to 29 in good health. Some clones in this sample may be carry-over from other donors' samples.

This rearrangement joins TRBV18 to TRBJ2-3; TRBD2 is a possible D gene (6 bases). The CDR3 consists of 14 residues. CDR1 is KGHSH, CDR2 LQKENI, per germline. V shed 2 bases and J shed 2 bases, with 8 bases lying between them. CDR3 protein: CASSPGGLTDTQYF. CDR3 bases: TGTGCCAGCTCACCAGGAGGGCTCACAGATACGCAGTATTTT.

This clone was seen once. The rearrangement uses TRBV11-3 and TRBJ2-1; 8 bases are a match to TRBD1. J lost 0 bases, V lost 5 bases, and 6 bases had no gene match. The CDR3 covers 16 residues. In germline, CDR1 is SGHNT, CDR2 YENEEA. The CDR3 loop is CASSPGTGVSYNEQFF. The CDR3, as DNA: TGTGCCAGCAGCCCAGGGACAGGAGTCTCCTACAATGAGCAGTTCTTC.

This chain joins TRBV5-1 and TRBJ2-7, with 9 bases fitting TRBD2. Germline CDR1 is SGHRS and CDR2 is YFSETQ. Germline trimming cut 5 bases from V and 2 bases from J; bases unmatched to any gene: 8. The CDR3 covers 15 residues. The CDR3 here is CASRGVAGAPYEQYF. Here the CDR3 DNA reads TGCGCCAGCAGAGGGGTAGCGGGAGCCCCCTACGAGCAGTACTTC.

The chain carries TRBV27 and TRBJ2-6; 12 nucleotides agree with TRBD1. The CDR3 is made up of 18 amino acids. Germline V lookup: CDR1 MNHEY, CDR2 SMNVEV (reference sequence). Unmatched junction bases numbered 10, after V lost 7 bases and J lost 3 bases. CDR3 in amino acids: CASTPTGTGGVGANVLTF. Written as DNA, the CDR3 is TGTGCCAGCACACCCACCGGGACAGGGGGCGTTGGGGCCAACGTCCTGACTTTC. The complete variable domain, with remaining parts taken from reference TRBV27 and TRBJ2-6, reads EAQVTQNPRYLITVTGKKLTVTCSQNMNHEYMSWYRQDPGLGLRQIYYSMNVEVTDKGDVPEGYKVSRKEKRNFPLILESPSPNQTSLYFCASTPTGTGGVGANVLTFGAGSRLTVL.

This clone was observed once. The rearrangement links TRBV6-5 to TRBJ2-3, with D perhaps being TRBD1 or TRBD2 (5 bases each). Per germline, CDR1 MNHEY and CDR2 SVGAGI. The CDR3 runs to 15 residues. The ends were cut back, 6 bases at V and 0 bases at J, with 13 bases in the middle. The CDR3 loop is CASSLGGESTDTQYF. The CDR3 DNA is TGTGCCAGCAGCCTTGGGGGAGAGAGCACAGATACGCAGTATTTT.

The V and J genes are TRBV11-3 and TRBJ1-1; TRBD1 might be the D (5 bases). In germline, CDR1 is SGHNT, CDR2 YENEEA. The ends were cut back, 2 bases at V and 0 bases at J, with 10 bases in the middle. The CDR3 spans 15 residues. CDR3 nucleotide sequence: TGTGCCAGCAGCTTACGGGGCAGTTTGAACACTGAAGCTTTCTTT. Its protein is CASSLRGSLNTEAFF.

This chain connects TRBV6-5 to TRBJ1-1, with 7 nucleotides matching TRBD1. After removal of 6 bases from V and 9 bases from J, the junction contained 13 bases not matched to a gene. Germline CDR1 is MNHEY and CDR2 is SVGAGI. The CDR3 has 14 residues. The CDR3 bases are TGTGCCAGCAGAGTTAACAGGGGCAGAAGTAAAGCTTTCTTT. Translating gives CASRVNRGRSKAFF.

The chain joins TRBV28 to TRBJ2-3; 9 bases line up with TRBD2. The CDR3 consists of 19 residues. CDR1 is MDHEN and CDR2 is SYDVKM in the germline V gene. The ends lost 4 bases at V and 2 bases at J; junction bases unmatched: 16. CDR3 DNA sequence: TGTGCCAGCAGTTCACCCCCGGGCGGGAGGGAGGGGGCCACAGATACGCAGTATTTT. Protein product: CASSSPPGGREGATDTQYF.

The chain's CDR3 is CASSPGSRNEQFF. The CDR3 bases are TGCGCCAGCAGCCCTGGTTCGCGGAATGAGCAGTTCTTC. The J gene is TRBJ2-1, the V gene TRBV5-1; D call uncertain. Trimming cost V 4 bases and J 7 bases, with 12 bases left between them. The CDR3 consists of 13 residues. Germline CDR1 reads SGHRS; CDR2 reads YFSETQ. Looking up the rest from reference TRBV5-1 and TRBJ2-1 gives the full variable domain: KAGVTQTPRYLIKTRGQQVTLSCSPISGHRSVSWYQQTPGQGLQFLFEYFSETQRNKGNFPGRFSGRQFSNSRSEMNVSTLELGDSALYLCASSPGSRNEQFFGPGTRLTVL.

In DNA form, the CDR3 reads TGTGCCAGCGCTAGGGGTGGCAGCACAGATACGCAGTATTTT. It encodes CASARGGSTDTQYF. The chain carries TRBV6-5 and TRBJ2-3; possibly TRBD1 for D (5 bases). CDR3 size: 14 residues. Germline CDR1 and CDR2: MNHEY and SVGAGI. V was cut by 8 bases and J by 0 bases, with 12 bases left in between.

The chain links TRBV5-1 to TRBJ1-4, with D tentatively TRBD1 (5 bases). CDR1 SGHRS and CDR2 YFSETQ come from the germline V gene. The germline V and J ends were trimmed by 0 bases and 3 bases, with 15 bases remaining between them. CDR3 length: 17 residues. The CDR3 DNA reads TGCGCCAGCAGCTTGGATCTCGGGGCGAGACCTAATGAAAAACTGTTTTTT. Protein sequence: CASSLDLGARPNEKLFF. Drawing the rest from reference TRBV5-1 and TRBJ1-4, the complete variable domain is KAGVTQTPRYLIKTRGQQVTLSCSPISGHRSVSWYQQTPGQGLQFLFEYFSETQRNKGNFPGRFSGRQFSNSRSEMNVSTLELGDSALYLCASSLDLGARPNEKLFFGSGTQLSVL.

This chain uses TRBV28 with TRBJ1-1; the D gene is possibly TRBD1 (5 bases). The CDR3 consists of 15 residues. In germline, CDR1 is MDHEN, CDR2 SYDVKM. V was trimmed by 5 bases and J by 2 bases, leaving 15 bases between them. This CDR3 reads CASSPPGRFNTEAFF. The CDR3 nucleotides are TGTGCCAGCAGTCCCCCGGGACGATTCAACACTGAAGCTTTCTTT.